This T cell receptor (beta chain) was recovered during a study of Graves' ophthalmopathy and Graves' hyperthyroidism. Comments on this clonotype: Because the CDR3 is missing its conserved closing phenylalanine or tryptophan, this is likely a read error.

The hyperthyroidism patients, aged 18 to 65, had been newly diagnosed, with under 2 months' duration. Researchers turned away patients with other autoimmune diseases, uncontrolled infections, pregnancy or lactation. Thyroid ultrasound, orbital computed tomography, TRAb, serum thyroxine and clinical symptoms formed the basis of diagnosis. Trimming removed 5 bases from V and 3 bases from J, with 17 bases in between. Per the germline V gene, CDR1 is DFQATT and CDR2 is SNEGSKA (reference sequence). This CDR3 is built from 14 residues. RNA transcripts were the template, and TCR beta CDR3 regions were amplified from them. The workflow started with a first-round RT-PCR run with HTBI primers and then moved on to a second-round multiplex PCR. TCRdb redid the calling of the multiplex PCR reads with MiXCR, one entry per CDR3 protein. The table includes about 1.1 million distinct CDR3 sequences, about two fifths detected once.

The TCR was taken from an adult man with Graves' hyperthyroidism. This chain links TRBV20-1 with TRBJ2-7, with a tentative D call TRBD1 (5 bases). Sequencing input: peripheral blood or thyroid tissue (not recorded which). CDR3 in DNA: TGCAGTGCTCATAGTAACACAGGAAACTACGAGCAGTACTGC. Protein: CSAHSNTGNYEQYC.